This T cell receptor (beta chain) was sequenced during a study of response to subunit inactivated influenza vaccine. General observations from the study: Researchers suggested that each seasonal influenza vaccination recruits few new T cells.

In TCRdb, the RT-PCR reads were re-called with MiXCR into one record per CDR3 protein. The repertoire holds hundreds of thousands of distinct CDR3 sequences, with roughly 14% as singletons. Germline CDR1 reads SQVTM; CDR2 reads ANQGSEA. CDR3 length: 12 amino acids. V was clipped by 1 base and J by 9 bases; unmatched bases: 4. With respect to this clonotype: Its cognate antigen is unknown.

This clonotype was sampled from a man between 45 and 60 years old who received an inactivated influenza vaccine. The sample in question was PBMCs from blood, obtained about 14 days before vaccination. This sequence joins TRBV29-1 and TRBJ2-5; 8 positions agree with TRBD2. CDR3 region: CSVEGNGGAQYF. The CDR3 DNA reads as TGCAGCGTTGAAGGAAACGGGGGGGCCCAGTACTTC.